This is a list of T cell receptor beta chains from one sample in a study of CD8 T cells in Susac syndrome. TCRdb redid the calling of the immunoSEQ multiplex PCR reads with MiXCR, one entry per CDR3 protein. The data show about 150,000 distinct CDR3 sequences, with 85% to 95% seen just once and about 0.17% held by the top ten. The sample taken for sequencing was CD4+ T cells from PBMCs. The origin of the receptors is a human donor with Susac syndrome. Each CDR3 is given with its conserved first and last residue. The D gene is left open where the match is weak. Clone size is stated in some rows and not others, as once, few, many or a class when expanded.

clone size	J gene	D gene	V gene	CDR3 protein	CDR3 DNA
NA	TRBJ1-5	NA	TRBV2	CASSELLSSQPQHF	TGTGCCAGCAGTGAATTACTCTCCAGCCAGCCCCAGCATTTT
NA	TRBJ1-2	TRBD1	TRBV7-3	CASSQRTGSGIEYGYTF	TGTGCCAGCAGCCAGAGGACAGGGAGTGGGATAGAGTATGGCTACACCTTC
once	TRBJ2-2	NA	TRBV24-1	CATSETATGELFF	TGTGCCACCAGTGAGACAGCTACCGGGGAGCTGTTTTTT
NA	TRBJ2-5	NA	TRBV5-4	CASSFEQRETQYF	TGTGCCAGCAGCTTTGAACAGCGTGAGACCCAGTACTTC
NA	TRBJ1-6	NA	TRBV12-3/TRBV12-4	CASSLRHKPNSPLHF	TGTGCCAGCAGTCTTCGACATAAACCTAATTCACCCCTCCACTTT
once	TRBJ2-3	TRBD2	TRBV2	CASSQGLAGVDTQYF	TGTGCCAGCAGCCAGGGACTAGCGGGGGTAGATACGCAGTATTTT
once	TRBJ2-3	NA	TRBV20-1	CSAARTTDTQYF	TGCAGTGCCGCGCGGACCACAGATACGCAGTATTTT
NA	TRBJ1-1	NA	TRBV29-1	CSVEEGSNTEAFF	TGCAGCGTTGAAGAAGGGTCGAACACTGAAGCTTTCTTT
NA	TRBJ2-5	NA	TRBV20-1	CSASWGETQYF	TGCAGTGCTTCCTGGGGGGAGACCCAGTACTTC
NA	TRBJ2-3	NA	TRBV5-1	CASSLGGVRDTQYF	TGCGCCAGCAGCTTGGGCGGGGTTCGAGATACGCAGTATTTT
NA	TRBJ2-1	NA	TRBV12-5	CASGLGPYNEQFF	TGTGCTAGTGGTTTGGGCCCCTACAATGAGCAGTTCTTC
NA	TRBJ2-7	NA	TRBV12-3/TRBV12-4	CASSSSDRGHEQYF	NA
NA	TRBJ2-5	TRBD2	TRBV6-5	CASSSPGLEETQYF	TGTGCCAGCAGTTCGCCGGGACTAGAGGAGACCCAGTACTTC
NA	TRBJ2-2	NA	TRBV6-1	CASTPVEQDESPNTGELFF	TGTGCCAGCACCCCCGTTGAACAGGACGAAAGCCCCAACACCGGGGAGCTGTTTTTT
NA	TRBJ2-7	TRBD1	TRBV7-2	CASSPRDRVYEQYF	TGTGCCAGCAGCCCCCGGGACAGGGTTTACGAGCAGTACTTC
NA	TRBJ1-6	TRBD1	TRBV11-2	CASSLVTGGRSPLHF	TGTGCCAGCAGCTTAGTAACAGGGGGTCGCTCACCCCTCCACTTT
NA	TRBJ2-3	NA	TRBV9	CASSPQLIPADTQYF	TGTGCCAGCAGTCCCCAACTGATTCCGGCAGATACGCAGTATTTT
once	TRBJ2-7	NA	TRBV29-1	CSVSPGLAYEQYF	TGCAGCGTTTCACCGGGACTGGCCTACGAGCAGTACTTC
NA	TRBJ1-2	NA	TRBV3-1	CASSQVGHGYTF	TGTGCCAGCAGCCAAGTAGGTCATGGCTACACCTTC
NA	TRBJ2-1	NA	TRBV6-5	CASSSIGGGSPQSYNEQFF	TGTGCCAGCAGTTCCATAGGCGGAGGGAGCCCACAATCCTACAATGAGCAGTTCTTC
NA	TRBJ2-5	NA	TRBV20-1	CSASPSLGGGGETQYF	TGCAGTGCTAGTCCCTCATTGGGGGGAGGAGGCGAGACCCAGTACTTC
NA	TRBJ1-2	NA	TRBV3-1	CASSQDFHGYTF	TGTGCCAGCAGCCAAGATTTCCATGGCTACACCTTC
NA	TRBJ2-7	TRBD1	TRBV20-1	CSARLTGHYEQYF	TGCAGTGCTAGATTGACAGGGCACTACGAGCAGTACTTC
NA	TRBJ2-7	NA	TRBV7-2	CASSFGGRDEQYF	TGTGCCAGCAGCTTCGGGGGCCGCGACGAGCAGTACTTC
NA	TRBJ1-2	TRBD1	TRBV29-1	CSDGQADGYTF	TGCAGCGATGGACAGGCGGATGGCTACACCTTC
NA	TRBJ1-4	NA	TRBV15	CATSRGQGHEKLFF	TGTGCCACCAGCAGAGGGCAGGGGCATGAAAAACTGTTTTTT